The clone carrying this TCR beta chain was found many times. As yet, its antigen is unknown. The sample originates from a study of metastatic and nonmetastatic thyroid tumors. Whole-study context: It was across blood and tumor or nodule tissue from malignant and benign thyroid patients that repertoires were compared.

Overall study results and limits: Patients with malignant thyroid tumors reportedly had significantly higher TCR beta diversity than those with benign nodules, in blood and tumor.

Until they underwent thyroid surgery, no patient had received any treatment. Trimming shortened V by 6 bases and J by 4 bases, and 6 bases separated the two germline ends. This CDR3 has 10 residues. Per germline, CDR1 DFQATT and CDR2 SNEGSKA (reference sequence). Authors' analysis steps: In papillary thyroid cancer, a distant-metastasis classifier was built using CDR3 differences across clinicopathological groups. TCRdb re-analyzed the PCR reads using MiXCR. The V and J calls here are based on TCRdb, not the publication. The table includes around 21,000 clones, 22% detected once. This chain uses TRBV20-1 with TRBJ2-5; no clear D. This TCR was recovered from a male donor with papillary thyroid cancer or a benign thyroid nodule (not recorded which). Some clones in this sample may be carry-over from other donors' samples. The sequenced sample consisted of tumor tissue. CDR3 in DNA: TGCAGTGCCGAAGCAGAGACCCAGTACTTC. It codes for CSAEAETQYF.